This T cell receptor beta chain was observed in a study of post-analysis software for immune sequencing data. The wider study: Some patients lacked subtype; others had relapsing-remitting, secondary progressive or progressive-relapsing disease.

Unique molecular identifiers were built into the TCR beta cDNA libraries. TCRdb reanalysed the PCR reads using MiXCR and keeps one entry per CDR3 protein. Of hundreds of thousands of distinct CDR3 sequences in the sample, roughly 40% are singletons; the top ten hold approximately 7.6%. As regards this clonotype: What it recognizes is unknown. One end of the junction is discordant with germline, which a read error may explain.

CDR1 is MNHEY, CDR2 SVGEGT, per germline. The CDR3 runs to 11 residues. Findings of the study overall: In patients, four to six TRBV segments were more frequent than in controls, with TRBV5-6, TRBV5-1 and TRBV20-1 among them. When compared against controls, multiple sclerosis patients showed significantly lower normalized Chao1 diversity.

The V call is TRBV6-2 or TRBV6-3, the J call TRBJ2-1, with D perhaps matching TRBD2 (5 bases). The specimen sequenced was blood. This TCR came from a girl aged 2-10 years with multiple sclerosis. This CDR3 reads CASSNSGEQFF. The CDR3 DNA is TGTGCCAGCAGTAACTCGGGAGAGCAGTTCTTC.